This T cell receptor (beta chain) comes out of a study of T cell changes during pregnancy in multiple sclerosis. Measured with immunoSEQ multiplex PCR; TCRdb has only the in-frame clones, and not every one. The data contain some 120,000 clones, 90% to 95% of them singletons. This TCR was sampled from a female donor with multiple sclerosis, enrolled in a pregnancy study. This specimen consisted of peripheral blood, obtained in the third trimester of pregnancy.

The CDR3 here is CSARTGEKLFF. The CDR3 nucleotides read TGCAGTGCTCGGACGGGGGAAAAACTGTTTTTT. V and J are TRBV20-1 and TRBJ1-4; D unresolved. Per germline, CDR1 DFQATT and CDR2 SNEGSKA (reference sequence). The CDR3 consists of 11 residues. The V gene lost 5 bases and the J gene lost 8 bases, with 9 bases spanning the gap.